This passage covers 7 T cell receptor beta chains from one sample sequenced in a study of T cell responses to AZD1222 COVID-19 vaccine. TCRdb's table, derived via immunoSEQ multiplex PCR, lists solely in-frame clones and lacks some. The profile shows approximately 96,000 clones, 80% to 95% of them singletons. The sample was peripheral blood, taken 28 days after the second AZD1222 dose. These receptors were collected from an adult who received the AZD1222 COVID-19 vaccine.

The J gene is TRBJ1-1, the V gene TRBV3-1 (or the pseudogene TRBV3-2); a weak D match, TRBD1 (6 bases). CDR3 length equals 14 residues. The germline V gene has CDR1 LGHDT and CDR2 YNNKEL (reference sequence). Trimming shortened V by 5 bases and J by 0 bases, and 10 bases separated the two germline ends. CDR3 residues: CASSSGQMNTEAFF. CDR3 DNA sequence: TGTGCCAGCAGCTCAGGACAGATGAACACTGAAGCTTTCTTT.

The chain carries TRBV24-1 and TRBJ2-2; 8 nucleotides line up with TRBD1. The CDR3 length is 16 residues. Germline CDR1 and CDR2: KGHDR and SFDVKD. Trimming cost V 3 bases and J 2 bases; bases outside gene matches: 4. CDR3 region: CATSDNSGGNTGELFF. The CDR3 bases are TGTGCCACCAGTGATAATTCAGGGGGCAACACCGGGGAGCTGTTTTTT.

As DNA, the CDR3 is TGTGCCAGCAGACATCATGACGGAATCGCCTACGAGCAGTACTTC. Encoded protein: CASRHHDGIAYEQYF. This chain links TRBV7-8 with TRBJ2-7; D not resolved. Germline V lookup: CDR1 SGHVS, CDR2 FQNEAQ. V shed 6 bases and J shed 2 bases, with 17 bases lying between them. The CDR3 consists of 15 residues.

The V call is TRBV29-1, the J call TRBJ1-2; 10 positions agree with TRBD1. The CDR3 contains 12 residues. The germline V gene has CDR1 SQVTM and CDR2 ANQGSEA. V gave up 6 bases and J gave up 4 bases; unmatched junction bases: 2. CDR3 nucleotides: TGCAGCGTGGGGGACAGGGGCTATGGCTACACCTTC. This sequence encodes CSVGDRGYGYTF.

The chain couples TRBV11-2 to TRBJ2-2; 11 positions match TRBD1. J was trimmed by 4 bases and V by 4 bases; bases with no gene match: 5. CDR3 size: 16 residues. The germline V gene encodes CDR1 SGHAT and CDR2 FQNNGV. The DNA of the CDR3 is TGTGCCAGCAGCTGGACAGGGGGCTCGGGCACCGGGGAGCTGTTTTTT. Amino acids: CASSWTGGSGTGELFF.

The V and J genes are TRBV27 and TRBJ1-5, with D uncertain. This CDR3 contains 13 residues. From germline, CDR1 is MNHEY and CDR2 SMNVEV (reference sequence). V was trimmed by 1 base and J by 7 bases, leaving 8 bases between them. In DNA, the CDR3 is TGTGCCAGCAGTTTATACTTGACCCAGCCCCAGCATTTT. Encoded protein: CASSLYLTQPQHF.

This chain connects TRBV7-9 to TRBJ1-1, with 8 bases fitting TRBD1. The germline gives CDR1 SEHNR, CDR2 FQNEAQ (reference sequence). The V segment lost 3 bases and the J segment 6 bases; nucleotides outside the gene matches: 3. The CDR3 runs 13 residues. The CDR3 sequence: CASSLDRVAEAFF. The CDR3 DNA follows: TGTGCCAGCAGCTTGGACAGGGTAGCTGAAGCTTTCTTT.